The clone carrying this TCR beta chain has only a few counts. The target antigen is unknown. This record comes from a study of beta chain features in type 1 diabetes. Study-wide results and limits: TCRB CDR3 length was moderately but significantly reduced in all four CD4+ subsets of Type 1 diabetes patients. There were fewer insertions and more deletions at the VDJ junctions of type 1 diabetes patients.

The germline gives CDR1 SGHNT, CDR2 YYREEE (reference sequence). The CDR3 is made up of 17 amino acids. With 1 base clipped from V and 0 bases from J, the junction kept 8 bases outside the gene matches. Reverse transcription of all isolated RNA meant that expressed TCRB transcripts were sequenced. Assay used: immunoSEQ multiplex PCR; TCRdb lists only in-frame clones, some missing. The sample carries around 500,000 clones, about an eighth recorded once. The TCR originated in a woman younger than 30 in good health. The V gene is TRBV5-4, the J gene TRBJ2-3; TRBD1 matches 7 bases. Sequenced sample: naive CD4+ T cells from blood. The CDR3 spells CASSLRLKGASTDTQYF. CDR3 DNA: TGTGCCAGCAGCTTGAGGCTGAAGGGGGCTAGCACAGATACGCAGTATTTT.